Each of the 20 T cell receptor beta chains below was sequenced from the same sample in a study of blood T cell repertoires in COVID-19. Sequencing was performed with immunoSEQ multiplex PCR; in TCRdb, only in-frame clones are kept and a portion is missing. The data hold roughly 200,000 clones, with 80% to 90% observed a single time. Sequenced input: PBMCs or T cells enriched from blood (not recorded which). The receptor source for this set is a man aged 35 to 55 who had recovered from COVID-19.

The V call is TRBV2, the J call TRBJ2-4, with no clear D. Trimming stripped 4 bases from V and 8 bases from J, with 12 bases between. The germline gives CDR1 SNHLY, CDR2 FYNNEI. The CDR3 extends over 13 amino acids. The CDR3 DNA follows: TGTGCCAGCAGTGGAAGTTTGGTAGACATTCAGTACTTC. It yields the protein CASSGSLVDIQYF.

The V gene is TRBV3-1 (or the pseudogene TRBV3-2), the J gene TRBJ2-1, with D maybe TRBD1 (5 bases). V was clipped by 2 bases and J by 5 bases, with 13 bases between them. This CDR3 contains 15 residues. Germline CDR1 is LGHDT and CDR2 is YNNKEL (reference sequence). This CDR3 reads CASSQRTPLNNEQFF. Written as DNA, the CDR3 is TGTGCCAGCAGCCAACGGACACCTCTCAACAATGAGCAGTTCTTC.

The chain links TRBV7-9 to TRBJ2-2; 8 bases line up with TRBD1. The V segment lost 8 bases and the J segment 4 bases; nucleotides outside the gene matches: 3. The CDR3 consists of 13 residues. Per the germline V gene, CDR1 is SEHNR and CDR2 is FQNEAQ (reference sequence). CDR3 sequence (DNA): TGTGCCAGCGGGCAGGGGGCCACCGGGGAGCTGTTTTTT. Translating it yields CASGQGATGELFF. The entire variable domain, with the rest obtained from reference TRBV7-9 and TRBJ2-2, is as follows: DTGVSQNPRHKITKRGQNVTFRCDPISEHNRLYWYRQTLGQGPEFLTYFQNEAQLEKSRLLSDRFSAERPKGSFSTLEIQRTEQGDSAMYLCASGQGATGELFFGEGSRLTVL.

This clone was seen only a few times. The same CDR3 arises from other DNA sequences in this sample as well. This chain joins TRBV29-1 and TRBJ1-2, with TRBD1 matching 10 bases. CDR1 SQVTM and CDR2 ANQGSEA come from the germline V gene. V shed 2 bases, J shed 8 bases, and the junction held 5 bases outside the gene matches. The CDR3 consists of 13 residues. The CDR3 is CSVERDRGRGYTF. DNA for the CDR3: TGCAGCGTTGAACGGGACAGGGGAAGGGGCTACACCTTC.

The rearrangement uses TRBV12-3 or TRBV12-4 and TRBJ2-2; TRBD2 is a possible D gene (5 bases). The ends were cut back, 8 bases at V and 8 bases at J, with 12 bases in the middle. This CDR3 spans 12 amino acids. This chain's CDR3 is CASQSGGGELFF. The CDR3 DNA reads TGTGCCAGCCAAAGCGGAGGTGGGGAGCTGTTTTTT.

The chain has TRBV6-5 and TRBJ2-2, with TRBD2 matching over 7 bases. The CDR3 extends over 15 amino acids. Trimming at V came to 4 bases and at J to 5 bases, leaving 7 bases not matched to a gene. The V gene's germline CDR1 is MNHEY and CDR2 SVGAGI. This chain's CDR3 is CASSWGGWETGELFF. CDR3 nucleotides: TGTGCCAGCAGTTGGGGGGGATGGGAGACCGGGGAGCTGTTTTTT.

This clone was picked up one time. The rearrangement uses TRBV30 and TRBJ1-3; D is undetermined. Germline V gene lookup returns CDR1 GTSNPN and CDR2 SVGIG (reference sequence). With 0 bases removed from V and 0 bases from J, the gap between germline ends came to 12 bases. CDR3 length: 16 residues. Here the CDR3 reads CAWSVLVGSSGNTIYF. The CDR3 bases are TGTGCCTGGAGTGTACTAGTAGGGAGCTCTGGAAACACCATATATTTT.

J is TRBJ2-1 and V is TRBV2; TRBD1 matches at 9 bases. The junction had 6 bases not matched to a gene; V was cut back by 6 bases and J by 6 bases. The V gene's germline CDR1 is SNHLY and CDR2 FYNNEI. The CDR3 has 14 residues. As DNA, the CDR3 is TGTGCCAGCAGCCGCGCGACAGGGGGCAATGAGCAGTTCTTC. Translated: CASSRATGGNEQFF.

This sequence joins TRBV23-1 and TRBJ1-1; 8 bases align to TRBD1. TRBV23-1 is an ORF, and what it does is uncertain. The CDR3 spans 14 residues. The J segment lost 1 base and the V segment lost 8 bases, leaving 6 bases of the junction unmatched. The CDR3 sequence: CASGDRGENTEAFF. CDR3 in DNA: TGCGCCAGCGGTGACAGGGGCGAGAACACTGAAGCTTTCTTT.

The chain employs TRBV7-3 and TRBJ2-1; 7 positions match TRBD2. After removal of 8 bases from V and 8 bases from J, the junction contained 9 bases not matched to a gene. The CDR3 is 13 amino acids. Germline V lookup: CDR1 SGHTA, CDR2 FQGTGA. The DNA of the CDR3 is TGTGCCAGCGCTCGTGGGCGGGAGCATGAGCAGTTCTTC. Its protein is CASARGREHEQFF.

The rearrangement joins TRBV6-1 to TRBJ2-1, with 8 bases fitting TRBD2. CDR3 length: 16 residues. With V trimmed by 4 bases and J by 4 bases, 9 bases remained unmatched. Germline V gene lookup returns CDR1 MNHNS and CDR2 SASEGT. The CDR3 spells CASSATRGGRYNEQFF. CDR3 nucleotide sequence: TGTGCCAGCAGTGCCACACGGGGGGGGCGATACAATGAGCAGTTCTTC.

Only a few counts were recorded for this clone. The chain is built from TRBV27 and TRBJ2-5; 7 bases line up with TRBD2. The V gene's germline CDR1 is MNHEY and CDR2 SMNVEV (reference sequence). Unmatched junction bases numbered 17, after V lost 5 bases and J lost 5 bases. The CDR3 is made up of 17 amino acids. The CDR3 sequence: CASSVSGTLGGEETQYF. CDR3 DNA: TGTGCCAGCAGTGTAAGCGGGACGCTGGGGGGGGAGGAGACCCAGTACTTC.

The chain combines TRBV30 with TRBJ2-1; 10 nucleotides agree with TRBD2. V shed 2 bases, J shed 2 bases, and the junction held 0 bases outside the gene matches. CDR3 length equals 14 residues. Germline V gene sequence: CDR1 GTSNPN, CDR2 SVGIG (reference sequence). The CDR3 sequence is CAWSSGRAYNEQFF. In DNA, the CDR3 is TGTGCCTGGAGTAGCGGGAGGGCCTACAATGAGCAGTTCTTC.

The rearrangement links TRBV12-3 or TRBV12-4 to TRBJ1-1, with D maybe TRBD1 (5 bases). With 5 bases removed from V and 1 base from J, the gap between germline ends came to 8 bases. This CDR3 is 13 amino acids long. The CDR3 DNA sequence: TGTGCCAGCAGTCCCGGACAGAACACTGAAGCTTTCTTT. It codes for CASSPGQNTEAFF.

This chain uses TRBV18 with TRBJ1-2; D is uncertain. Germline-derived CDR1 and CDR2 are KGHSH and LQKENI. V was pared by 3 bases and J by 4 bases, with 6 bases between. The CDR3 totals 12 residues. The CDR3 nucleotides are TGTGCCAGCTCACCGAGCCTCTATGGCTACACCTTC. Protein sequence: CASSPSLYGYTF. Looking up the rest from reference TRBV18 and TRBJ1-2 gives the full variable domain: NAGVMQNPRHLVRRRGQEARLRCSPMKGHSHVYWYRQLPEEGLKFMVYLQKENIIDESGMPKERFSAEFPKEGPSILRIQQVVRGDSAAYFCASSPSLYGYTFGSGTRLTVV.

The V and J genes are TRBV5-1 and TRBJ2-5; a weak D match, TRBD2 (7 bases). The CDR3 runs to 16 residues. CDR1 SGHRS and CDR2 YFSETQ come from the germline V gene. V lost 4 bases and J lost 5, with 21 bases in between. CDR3 DNA: TGCGCCAGCAGCGTAAGCTTATTGCGGGGGCAGGAGACCCAGTACTTC. Amino acids: CASSVSLLRGQETQYF.

This rearrangement joins TRBV10-3 to TRBJ1-2; 9 bases map to TRBD1. Germline values: CDR1 ENHRY, CDR2 SYGVKD. The CDR3 contains 13 residues. V lost 7 bases and J lost 4; bases outside the gene matches: 4. The CDR3 region is CAINPGQGYGYTF. CDR3 DNA sequence: TGTGCCATCAACCCGGGACAGGGCTATGGCTACACCTTC.

The V and J genes are TRBV5-1 and TRBJ1-1; D gene ambiguous. The CDR3 consists of 15 residues. Between the trimmed V and J ends, which lost 4 bases and 0 bases, there was a span of 13 bases. Germline CDR1 SGHRS, CDR2 YFSETQ. CDR3 in DNA: TGCGCCAGCAGCCCTACCCCCACCATGAACACTGAAGCTTTCTTT. This gives the protein CASSPTPTMNTEAFF.

The chain carries TRBV2 and TRBJ2-3; D might be TRBD1 (6 bases). This CDR3 comprises 14 residues. Between the trimmed V and J ends, which lost 4 bases and 5 bases, there was a span of 13 bases. Germline CDR1 and CDR2: SNHLY and FYNNEI. The DNA of the CDR3 is TGTGCCAGCAGTGTTCAGGGGCTCAAAGATACGCAGTATTTT. It specifies CASSVQGLKDTQYF.

The gene calls are TRBV19 and TRBJ1-4; 8 bases are shared with TRBD1. CDR1 is LNHDA and CDR2 is SQIVND in the germline V gene (reference sequence). The V gene end was trimmed by 4 bases and the J gene end by 4 bases; junction bases not matched to a gene: 8. This CDR3 contains 16 residues. The CDR3 loop is CASSTNRGVDNEKLFF. In DNA, the CDR3 is TGTGCCAGTAGTACGAACAGGGGGGTCGATAATGAAAAACTGTTTTTT.